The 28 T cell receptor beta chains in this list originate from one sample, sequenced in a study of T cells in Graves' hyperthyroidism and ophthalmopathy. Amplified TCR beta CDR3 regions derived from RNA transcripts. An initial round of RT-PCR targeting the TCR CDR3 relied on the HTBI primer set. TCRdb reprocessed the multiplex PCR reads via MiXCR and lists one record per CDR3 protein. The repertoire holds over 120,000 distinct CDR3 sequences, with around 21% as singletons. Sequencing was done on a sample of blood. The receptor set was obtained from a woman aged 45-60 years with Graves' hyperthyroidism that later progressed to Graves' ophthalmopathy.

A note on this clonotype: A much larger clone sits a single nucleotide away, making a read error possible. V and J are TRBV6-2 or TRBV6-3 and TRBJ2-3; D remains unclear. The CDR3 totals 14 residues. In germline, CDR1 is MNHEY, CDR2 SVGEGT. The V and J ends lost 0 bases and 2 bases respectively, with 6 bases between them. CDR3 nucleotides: TGTGCCAGCAGTTACTCCCGCATCACAGATACGCAGTATTTT. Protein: CASSYSRITDTQYF.

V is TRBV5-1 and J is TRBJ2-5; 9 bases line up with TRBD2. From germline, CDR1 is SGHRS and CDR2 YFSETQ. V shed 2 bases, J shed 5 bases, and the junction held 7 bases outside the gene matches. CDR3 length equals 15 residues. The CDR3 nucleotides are TGCGCCAGCAGCTTAATAGCGGGAGTCGGGGAGACCCAGTACTTC. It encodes CASSLIAGVGETQYF.

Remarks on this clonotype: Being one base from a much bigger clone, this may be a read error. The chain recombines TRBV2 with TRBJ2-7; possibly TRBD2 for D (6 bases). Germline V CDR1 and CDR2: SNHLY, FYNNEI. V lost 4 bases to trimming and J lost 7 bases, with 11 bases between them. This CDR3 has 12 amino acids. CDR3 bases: TGTGCCAGCAGTGGAAGTGCGGGGGAGCAGTACTTC. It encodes CASSGSAGEQYF.

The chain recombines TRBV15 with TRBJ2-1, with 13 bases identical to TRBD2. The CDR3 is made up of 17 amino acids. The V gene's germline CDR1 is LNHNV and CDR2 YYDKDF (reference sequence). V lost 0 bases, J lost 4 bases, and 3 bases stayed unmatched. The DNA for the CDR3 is TGTGCCACCAGCAGAGATTCGACTAGCGGGGGGTACAATGAGCAGTTCTTC. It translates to CATSRDSTSGGYNEQFF.

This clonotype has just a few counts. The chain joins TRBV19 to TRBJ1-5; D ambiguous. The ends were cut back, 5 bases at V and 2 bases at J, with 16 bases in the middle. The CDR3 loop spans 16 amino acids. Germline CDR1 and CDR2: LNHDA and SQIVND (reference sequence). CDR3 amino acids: CASSPLVEGGNQPQHF. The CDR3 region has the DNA TGTGCCAGTAGTCCCCTAGTGGAGGGCGGCAATCAGCCCCAGCATTTT.

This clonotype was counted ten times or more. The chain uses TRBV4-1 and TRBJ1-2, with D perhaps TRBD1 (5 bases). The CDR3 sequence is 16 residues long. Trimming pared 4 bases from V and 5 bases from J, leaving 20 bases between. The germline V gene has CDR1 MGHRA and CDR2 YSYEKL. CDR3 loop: CASSRPDSPVGYGYTF. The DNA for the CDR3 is TGCGCCAGCAGCCGACCCGACAGCCCTGTCGGGTATGGCTACACCTTC.

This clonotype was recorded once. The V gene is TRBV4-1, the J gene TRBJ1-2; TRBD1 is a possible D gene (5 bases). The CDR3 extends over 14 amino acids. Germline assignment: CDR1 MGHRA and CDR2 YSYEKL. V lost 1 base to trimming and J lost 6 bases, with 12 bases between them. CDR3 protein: CASSQAGTGDGYTF. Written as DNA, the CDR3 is TGCGCCAGCAGCCAAGCAGGGACCGGGGATGGCTACACCTTC.

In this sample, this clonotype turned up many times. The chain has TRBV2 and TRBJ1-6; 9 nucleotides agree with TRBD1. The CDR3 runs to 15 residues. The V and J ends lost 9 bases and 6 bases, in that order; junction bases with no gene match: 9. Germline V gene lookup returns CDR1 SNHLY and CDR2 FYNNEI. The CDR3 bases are TGTGCCAGTACCGGGACAGGGAATGGTAATTCACCCCTCCACTTT. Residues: CASTGTGNGNSPLHF.

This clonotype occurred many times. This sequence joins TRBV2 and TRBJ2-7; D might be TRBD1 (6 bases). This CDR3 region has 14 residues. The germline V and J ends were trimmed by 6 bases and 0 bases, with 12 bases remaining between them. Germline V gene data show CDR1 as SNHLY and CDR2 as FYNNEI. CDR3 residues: CASRERTVSYEQYF. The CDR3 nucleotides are TGTGCCAGCAGGGAAAGGACAGTCTCCTACGAGCAGTACTTC.

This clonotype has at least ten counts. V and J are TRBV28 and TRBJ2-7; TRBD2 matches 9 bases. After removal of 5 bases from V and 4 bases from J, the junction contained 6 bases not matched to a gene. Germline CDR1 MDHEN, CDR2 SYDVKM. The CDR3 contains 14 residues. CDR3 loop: CASSPGTSLYEQYF. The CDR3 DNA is TGTGCCAGCAGTCCCGGGACTAGCCTTTACGAGCAGTACTTC.

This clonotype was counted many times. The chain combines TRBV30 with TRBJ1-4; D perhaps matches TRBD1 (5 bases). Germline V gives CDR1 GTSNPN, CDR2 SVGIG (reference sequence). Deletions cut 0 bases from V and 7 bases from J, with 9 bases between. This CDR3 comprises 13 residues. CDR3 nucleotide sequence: TGTGCCTGGAGTGTAATAAGGGGTGAAAAACTGTTTTTT. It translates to CAWSVIRGEKLFF.

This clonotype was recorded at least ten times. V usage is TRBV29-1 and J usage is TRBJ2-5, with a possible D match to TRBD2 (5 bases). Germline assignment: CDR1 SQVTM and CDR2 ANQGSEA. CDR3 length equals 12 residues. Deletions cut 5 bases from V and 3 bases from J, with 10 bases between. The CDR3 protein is CSVSRVKETQYF. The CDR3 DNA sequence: TGCAGCGTTTCGAGGGTAAAAGAGACCCAGTACTTC. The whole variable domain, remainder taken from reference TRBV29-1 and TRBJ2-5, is SAVISQKPSRDICQRGTSLTIQCQVDSQVTMMFWYRQQPGQSLTLIATANQGSEATYESGFVIDKFPISRPNLTFSTLTVSNMSPEDSSIYLCSVSRVKETQYFGPGTRLLVL.

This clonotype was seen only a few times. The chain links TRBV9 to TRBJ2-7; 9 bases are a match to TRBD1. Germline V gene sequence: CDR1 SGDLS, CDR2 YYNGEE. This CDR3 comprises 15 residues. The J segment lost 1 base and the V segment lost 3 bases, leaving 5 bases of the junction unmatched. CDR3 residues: CASSAGTGSSYEQYF. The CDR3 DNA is TGTGCCAGCAGCGCCGGGACAGGGTCTTCCTACGAGCAGTACTTC.

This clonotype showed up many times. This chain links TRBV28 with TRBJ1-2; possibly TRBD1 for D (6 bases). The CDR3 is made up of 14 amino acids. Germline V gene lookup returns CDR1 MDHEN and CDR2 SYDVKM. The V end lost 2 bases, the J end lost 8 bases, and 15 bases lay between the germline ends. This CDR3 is CASSLGGPSGGYTF. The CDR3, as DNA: TGTGCCAGCAGTTTAGGGGGCCCCTCTGGCGGCTACACCTTC.

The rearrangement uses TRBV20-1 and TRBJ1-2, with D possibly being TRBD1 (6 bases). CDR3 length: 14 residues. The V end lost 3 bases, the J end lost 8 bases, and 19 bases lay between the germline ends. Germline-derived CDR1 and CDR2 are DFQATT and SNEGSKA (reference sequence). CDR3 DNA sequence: TGCAGTGCTAGTAACCCAGGGGAGATGGGAGGCTACACCTTC. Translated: CSASNPGEMGGYTF.

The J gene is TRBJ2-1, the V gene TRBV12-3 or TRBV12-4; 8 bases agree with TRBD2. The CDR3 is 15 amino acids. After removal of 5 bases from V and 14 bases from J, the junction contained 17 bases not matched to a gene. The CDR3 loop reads CASSPSGTSPSGEFF. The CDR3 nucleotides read TGTGCCAGCAGTCCTTCCGGGACTAGTCCTTCCGGTGAGTTCTTC.

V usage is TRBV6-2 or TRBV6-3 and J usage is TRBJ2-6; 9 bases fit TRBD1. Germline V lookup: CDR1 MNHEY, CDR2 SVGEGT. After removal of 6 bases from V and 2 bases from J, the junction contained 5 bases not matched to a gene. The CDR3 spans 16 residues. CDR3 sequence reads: CASRKQGATGANVLTF. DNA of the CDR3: TGTGCCAGCAGGAAACAGGGGGCTACTGGGGCCAACGTCCTGACTTTC.

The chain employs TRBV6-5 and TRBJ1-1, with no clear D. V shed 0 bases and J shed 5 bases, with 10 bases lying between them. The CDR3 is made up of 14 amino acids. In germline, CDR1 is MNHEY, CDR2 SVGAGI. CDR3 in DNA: TGTGCCAGCAGTTACTCCCTCGACGGAACTGAAGCTTTCTTT. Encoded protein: CASSYSLDGTEAFF.

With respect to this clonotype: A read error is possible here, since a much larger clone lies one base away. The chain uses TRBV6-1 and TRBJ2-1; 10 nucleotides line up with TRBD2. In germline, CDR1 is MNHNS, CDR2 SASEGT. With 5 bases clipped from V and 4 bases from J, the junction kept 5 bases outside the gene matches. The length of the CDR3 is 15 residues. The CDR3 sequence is CASSRPAGGYNEQFF. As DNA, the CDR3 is TGTGCCAGCAGTCGACCAGCGGGAGGGTACAATGAGCAGTTCTTC.

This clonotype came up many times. CDR3 bases: TGTGCCAGCAGCTTATCGGAGGGAGTGAACACTGAAGCTTTCTTT. Its translation: CASSLSEGVNTEAFF. The rearrangement joins TRBV7-2 to TRBJ1-1; D gene uncertain. The CDR3 is 15 residues long. The germline V gene encodes CDR1 SGHTA and CDR2 FQGNSA. V was shortened by 2 bases and J by 0 bases, with 10 bases between the two germline ends.

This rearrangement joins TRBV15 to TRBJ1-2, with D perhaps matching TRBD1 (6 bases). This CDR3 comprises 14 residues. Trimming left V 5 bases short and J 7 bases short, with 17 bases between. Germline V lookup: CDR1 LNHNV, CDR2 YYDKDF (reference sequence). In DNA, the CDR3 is TGTGCCACCAGCCTCCAGGACAGTGGCCGTGGCTACACCTTC. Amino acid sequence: CATSLQDSGRGYTF.

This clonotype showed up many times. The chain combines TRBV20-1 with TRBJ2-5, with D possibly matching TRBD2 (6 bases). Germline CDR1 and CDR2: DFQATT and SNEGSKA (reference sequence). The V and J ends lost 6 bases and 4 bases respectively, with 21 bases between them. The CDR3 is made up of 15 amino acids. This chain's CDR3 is CSAGGALVGAETQYF. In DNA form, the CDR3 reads TGCAGTGCCGGAGGGGCCCTTGTTGGGGCAGAGACCCAGTACTTC.

The CDR3 is CASSSTLGQGGNTEAFF. CDR3 nucleotides: TGTGCCAGCAGTTCCACTTTAGGACAGGGGGGGAACACTGAAGCTTTCTTT. This rearrangement joins TRBV28 to TRBJ1-1; 10 positions agree with TRBD1. The CDR3 covers 17 residues. The germline gives CDR1 MDHEN, CDR2 SYDVKM. V was pared by 4 bases and J by 1 base, with 9 bases of the junction left unmatched.

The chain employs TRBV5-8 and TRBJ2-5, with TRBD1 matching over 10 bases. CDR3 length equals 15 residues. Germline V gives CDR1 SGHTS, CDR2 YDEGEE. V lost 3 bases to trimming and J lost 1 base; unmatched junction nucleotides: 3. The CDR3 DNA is TGTGCCAGCAGCTCCGGGGACAGGGGCCAAGAGACCCAGTACTTC. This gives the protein CASSSGDRGQETQYF.

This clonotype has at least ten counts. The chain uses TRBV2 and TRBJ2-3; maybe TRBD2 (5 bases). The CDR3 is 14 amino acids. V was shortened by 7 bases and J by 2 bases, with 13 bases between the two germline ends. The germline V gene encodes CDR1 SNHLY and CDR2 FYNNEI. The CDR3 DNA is TGTGCCAGCACCATCAGCGGTCTCACAGATACGCAGTATTTT. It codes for CASTISGLTDTQYF.

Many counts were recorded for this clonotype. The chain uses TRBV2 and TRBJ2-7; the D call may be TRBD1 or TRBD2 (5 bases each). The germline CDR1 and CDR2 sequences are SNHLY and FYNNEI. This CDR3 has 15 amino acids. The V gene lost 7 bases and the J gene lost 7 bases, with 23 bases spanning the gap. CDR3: CASTRYRDGPGEQYF. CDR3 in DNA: TGTGCCAGCACTAGATACCGGGACGGCCCAGGGGAGCAGTACTTC.

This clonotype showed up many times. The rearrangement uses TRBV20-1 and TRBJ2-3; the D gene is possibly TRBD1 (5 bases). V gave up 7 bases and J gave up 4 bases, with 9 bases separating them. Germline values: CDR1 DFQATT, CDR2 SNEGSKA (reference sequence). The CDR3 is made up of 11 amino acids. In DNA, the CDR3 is TGCAGTGAAGGGGTCTCAGATACGCAGTATTTT. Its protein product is CSEGVSDTQYF.

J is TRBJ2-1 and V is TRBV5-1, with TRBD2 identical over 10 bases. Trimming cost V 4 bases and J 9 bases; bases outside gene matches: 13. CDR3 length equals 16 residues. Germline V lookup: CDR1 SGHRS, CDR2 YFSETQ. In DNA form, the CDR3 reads TGCGCCAGCAGCCGGATGGGTGCTAGCGGGGGTAGTGAGCAGTTCTTC. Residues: CASSRMGASGGSEQFF.